These T cell receptor beta chains were read from a single sample in a study of shared clonotypes between healthy human individuals. Sequencing used immunoSEQ multiplex PCR; TCRdb keeps in-frame clones, though not all of them. The sample contains 1 million to 1.2 million clones, 70% to 85% of which appear only once. Sequenced input: memory CD4+ T cells from PBMCs. The receptor set was obtained from a man between 18 and 35 years old in good health. Some clones in this sample may be carry-over from other donors' samples. The CDR3 runs from the conserved cysteine through the conserved F or W.

v_gene,j_gene,CDR3aa
TRBV10-3,TRBJ1-4,CATHDGATNEKLFF
TRBV30,TRBJ2-1,CAWSVRGSGAYNEQFF
TRBV2,TRBJ2-3,CASSSGQWDTQYF
TRBV27,TRBJ1-4,CASSYWGSGEKLFF
TRBV11-3,TRBJ2-2,CASSPGTGTGELFF
TRBV4-1,TRBJ2-1,CASSQTWVDFNEQFF
TRBV28,TRBJ2-1,CASSLGVSGAYNEQFF
TRBV10-3,TRBJ1-4,CAISESRTGGAVKLFF
TRBV10-3,TRBJ2-7,CATAFKGTSGYSSYEQYF
TRBV9,TRBJ2-6,CASSVSGQPAESGANVLTF
TRBV7-3,TRBJ2-5,CANQGEETQYF
TRBV28,TRBJ2-1,CASSPPASYNEQFF
TRBV5-1,TRBJ2-5,CASNSGAGGETQYF
TRBV18,TRBJ1-2,CASSPPSGREYGYTF
TRBV19,TRBJ1-4,CASSMGLGTGLGEKLFF